Following are 27 T cell receptor beta chains from one sample sequenced in a study of response to subunit inactivated influenza vaccine. TCRdb used MiXCR to reprocess the RT-PCR reads, holding one entry per CDR3 protein. Among fewer than 800,000 distinct CDR3 sequences listed, around a sixth were seen once. This specimen was PBMCs from blood, taken roughly 12 days after vaccination. The source of these receptors is a man aged 50 to 60 who received an inactivated influenza vaccine.

This clonotype turned up a few times. The J gene is TRBJ2-1, the V gene TRBV24-1; 10 bases fit TRBD1. After removal of 4 bases from V and 2 bases from J, the junction contained 4 bases not matched to a gene. This CDR3 has 16 amino acids. Germline CDR1 is KGHDR and CDR2 is SFDVKD. The DNA of the CDR3 is TGTGCCACCAGTGACCACGGGACAGGGGCCTACAATGAGCAGTTCTTC. This translates into CATSDHGTGAYNEQFF.

This clonotype was observed a handful of times. The chain is built from TRBV5-1 and TRBJ2-1; D may match TRBD1 or TRBD2 (5 bases each). V lost 4 bases and J 3 bases, leaving 11 bases between the germline ends. The length of the CDR3 is 14 residues. Germline assignment: CDR1 SGHRS and CDR2 YFSETQ. CDR3 protein: CASSMGDGYNEQFF. CDR3 DNA sequence: TGCGCCAGCAGCATGGGGGACGGCTACAATGAGCAGTTCTTC.

The chain has TRBV6-1 and TRBJ1-5, with 7 bases fitting TRBD1. The CDR3 is 14 amino acids. Germline CDR1 and CDR2: MNHNS and SASEGT. Trimming took 7 bases from V and 9 from J; bases not matched to a gene: 12. The CDR3 DNA sequence: TGTGCCAGCACCGTAGGACAGGCCGGACGGCCCCAGCATTTT. This encodes CASTVGQAGRPQHF.

The gene calls are TRBV27 and TRBJ2-1; TRBD1 matches 7 bases. The CDR3 totals 16 residues. Germline V gene data show CDR1 as MNHEY and CDR2 as SMNVEV (reference sequence). The V gene end was trimmed by 0 bases and the J gene end by 6 bases; junction bases not matched to a gene: 8. DNA of the CDR3: TGTGCCAGCAGTTTATCGGGCCAGGGGGTCGGCAATGAGCAGTTCTTC. Translation gives CASSLSGQGVGNEQFF.

The chain combines TRBV28 with TRBJ2-3; possibly TRBD2 for D (6 bases). The CDR3 spans 16 residues. Between the trimmed V and J ends, which lost 8 bases and 3 bases, there was a span of 21 bases. CDR1 and CDR2 from the germline V gene are MDHEN and SYDVKM. CDR3 DNA: TGTGCCAGCCCCACCGGCCCGGGGGAGGTTACAGATACGCAGTATTTT. Residues: CASPTGPGEVTDTQYF.

The table lists this clonotype with a few counts. The chain joins TRBV20-1 to TRBJ2-7; 7 nucleotides match TRBD1. The CDR3 runs to 14 residues. V lost 2 bases and J lost 1; bases outside the gene matches: 5. Germline assignment: CDR1 DFQATT and CDR2 SNEGSKA (reference sequence). The CDR3 loop is CSARSQGYSYEQYF. CDR3 nucleotide sequence: TGCAGTGCTAGATCACAGGGGTATTCCTACGAGCAGTACTTC.

The table lists this clonotype with a few counts. This chain uses TRBV4-2 with TRBJ2-5; TRBD1 matches at 7 bases. The CDR3 has 15 residues. Looked up from germline, CDR1 is LGHNA and CDR2 is YNFKEQ. Trimming took 1 base from V and 3 from J; bases not matched to a gene: 5. This CDR3 reads CASSQASGTEETQYF. DNA of the CDR3: TGTGCCAGCAGCCAAGCTTCCGGGACAGAAGAGACCCAGTACTTC.

The chain recombines TRBV19 with TRBJ1-1; 7 positions agree with TRBD1. The CDR3 runs to 16 residues. Germline V gene lookup returns CDR1 LNHDA and CDR2 SQIVND (reference sequence). V lost 4 bases and J lost 0; bases outside the gene matches: 8. The CDR3 protein is CASSNAGGLLNTEAFF. The DNA of the CDR3 is TGTGCCAGTAGTAATGCAGGGGGACTCCTGAACACTGAAGCTTTCTTT.

This clonotype was counted at least ten times. The J gene is TRBJ1-6, the V gene TRBV20-1; D gene uncertain. Trimming removed 0 bases from V and 1 base from J, with 7 bases in between. This CDR3 region has 15 residues. Germline V gene data show CDR1 as DFQATT and CDR2 as SNEGSKA (reference sequence). The CDR3 reads CSAREGSSYNSPLHF. The CDR3 DNA sequence: TGCAGTGCTAGAGAGGGGTCGTCCTATAATTCACCCCTCCACTTT.

This clonotype was recorded a few times. This chain connects TRBV29-1 to TRBJ2-1; 11 nucleotides line up with TRBD2. Germline loops: CDR1 SQVTM, CDR2 ANQGSEA. V was clipped by 7 bases and J by 2 bases; unmatched bases: 7. The CDR3 length is 15 residues. As DNA, the CDR3 is TGCAGCGCCACCCCACTAGCGGGAGCCTACAATGAGCAGTTCTTC. It codes for CSATPLAGAYNEQFF.

The rearrangement links TRBV28 to TRBJ2-7, with a tentative D call TRBD1 (5 bases). There are 16 residues in the CDR3. The V gene lost 6 bases and the J gene lost 0 bases, with 18 bases spanning the gap. Germline V gives CDR1 MDHEN, CDR2 SYDVKM. CDR3 DNA sequence: TGTGCCAGCAGCCTGGTCGTCTCAGGGTACTCCTACGAGCAGTACTTC. Translating it yields CASSLVVSGYSYEQYF.

This clonotype was recorded at least ten times. This chain links TRBV12-3 or TRBV12-4 with TRBJ2-3, with 7 bases lining up with TRBD1. This CDR3 comprises 13 residues. V shed 8 bases, J shed 3 bases, and the junction held 5 bases outside the gene matches. CDR3 in amino acids: CASQTGSTDTQYF. DNA of the CDR3: TGTGCCAGCCAGACAGGGTCGACAGATACGCAGTATTTT.

The J gene is TRBJ1-1, the V gene TRBV20-1; 7 positions agree with TRBD1. The CDR3 totals 14 residues. The ends lost 2 bases at V and 4 bases at J; junction bases unmatched: 7. Germline CDR1 and CDR2: DFQATT and SNEGSKA (reference sequence). CDR3 residues: CSARLTGMGTEAFF. The CDR3 region has the DNA TGCAGTGCTAGACTGACAGGGATGGGCACTGAAGCTTTCTTT.

This clonotype was seen more than once but under ten times. The rearrangement uses TRBV6-6 and TRBJ1-1, with TRBD1 matching over 8 bases. CDR1 and CDR2 (germline): MNHNY, SVGAGI (reference sequence). The V and J ends lost 5 bases and 6 bases, in that order; junction bases with no gene match: 5. CDR3 length: 13 amino acids. The DNA of the CDR3 is TGTGCCAGCAGTAAATCAGGGGGCTCTGAAGCTTTCTTT. Encoded protein: CASSKSGGSEAFF.

This clonotype was picked up a small number of times. This chain uses TRBV29-1 with TRBJ1-1; D is unresolved. V was trimmed by 7 bases and J by 0 bases, leaving 12 bases between them. Germline CDR1 SQVTM, CDR2 ANQGSEA. The CDR3 contains 13 residues. CDR3 in amino acids: CSAYPGLNTEAFF. CDR3 coding DNA: TGCAGCGCCTACCCAGGCCTGAACACTGAAGCTTTCTTT.

This clonotype came up a few times. V usage is TRBV20-1 and J usage is TRBJ2-3, with D perhaps matching TRBD2 (5 bases). The CDR3 contains 13 residues. Looked up from germline, CDR1 is DFQATT and CDR2 is SNEGSKA (reference sequence). CDR3 residues: CRDRASRADTQYF. Here the CDR3 DNA reads TGCAGAGACCGCGCCTCGCGGGCAGATACGCAGTATTTT.

This clonotype has ten or more counts. The J gene is TRBJ2-1, the V gene TRBV7-9; perhaps TRBD2 as D (5 bases). The CDR3 loop spans 11 amino acids. V was trimmed by 4 bases and J by 8 bases, leaving 6 bases between them. Germline CDR1 is SEHNR and CDR2 is FQNEAQ (reference sequence). The CDR3 sequence: CASSSDYEQFF. CDR3 sequence (DNA): TGTGCCAGCAGCTCGGACTATGAGCAGTTCTTC.

V usage is TRBV7-2 and J usage is TRBJ1-1; D gene ambiguous. V was clipped by 1 base and J by 0 bases, with 9 bases between them. Germline CDR1 and CDR2: SGHTA and FQGNSA. CDR3 length: 15 amino acids. CDR3 sequence: CASSLGTYMNTEAFF. The CDR3 DNA reads as TGTGCCAGCAGCTTAGGGACGTACATGAACACTGAAGCTTTCTTT. The full variable domain, completed using reference TRBV7-2 and TRBJ1-1, is GAGVSQSPSNKVTEKGKDVELRCDPISGHTALYWYRQSLGQGLEFLIYFQGNSAPDKSGLPSDRFSAERTGGSVSTLTIQRTQQEDSAVYLCASSLGTYMNTEAFFGQGTRLTVV.

This clonotype was seen a handful of times. The V and J genes are TRBV6-5 and TRBJ2-2, with 7 bases fitting TRBD1. The CDR3 extends over 17 amino acids. The trim removed 0 bases at V and 4 bases at J, leaving 8 bases unmatched. Germline lookup yields CDR1 MNHEY and CDR2 SVGAGI. CDR3 residues: CASSYSGGRLATGELFF. CDR3 DNA: TGTGCCAGCAGTTACTCAGGGGGCCGATTGGCCACCGGGGAGCTGTTTTTT.

This clonotype has just a few counts. For the CDR3, the DNA is TGCAGTGCTAGGCCGGGGAGGGCCGGCGAGCAGTACTTC. Amino acid sequence: CSARPGRAGEQYF. V usage is TRBV20-1 and J usage is TRBJ2-7; TRBD2 agrees at 7 bases. CDR3 length: 13 residues. Trimming cost V 3 bases and J 6 bases; bases outside gene matches: 8. In germline, CDR1 is DFQATT, CDR2 SNEGSKA (reference sequence).

The rearrangement joins TRBV10-3 to TRBJ1-2; 12 positions agree with TRBD1. There are 17 residues in the CDR3. V shed 7 bases and J 0 bases; nucleotides not matched to a gene: 9. Germline assignment: CDR1 ENHRY and CDR2 SYGVKD. DNA of the CDR3: TGTGCCATCACCGACCGGGACAGGGGGCAGCCTAACTATGGCTACACCTTC. This translates into CAITDRDRGQPNYGYTF.

The chain combines TRBV10-2 with TRBJ2-5; D gene ambiguous. CDR1 is WSHSY and CDR2 is SAAADI in the germline V gene. With 2 bases removed from V and 5 bases from J, the gap between germline ends came to 12 bases. The CDR3 has 14 amino acids. The CDR3 reads CASSEGLMRETQYF. CDR3 coding DNA: TGCGCCAGCAGTGAGGGCCTCATGCGGGAGACCCAGTACTTC.

This clonotype occurred a few times. V and J are TRBV20-1 and TRBJ1-2, with D uncertain. The CDR3 sequence is 11 residues long. The V end was cut by 5 bases, the J end by 6 bases, with 10 bases between. CDR1 and CDR2 (germline): DFQATT, SNEGSKA (reference sequence). The CDR3: CSAFSSNGYTF. CDR3 nucleotide sequence: TGCAGTGCTTTCTCTTCAAATGGCTACACCTTC.

The chain joins TRBV5-6 to TRBJ2-3; D gene unclear. The CDR3 runs 13 residues. CDR1 is SGHDT, CDR2 YYEEEE, per germline. The V and J ends lost 4 bases and 2 bases respectively, with 8 bases between them. DNA for the CDR3: TGTGCCAGCAGCGTGGTCAACACAGATACGCAGTATTTT. Translated: CASSVVNTDTQYF. The whole variable domain, filled in from reference TRBV5-6 and TRBJ2-3, reads DAGVTQSPTHLIKTRGQQVTLRCSPKSGHDTVSWYQQALGQGPQFIFQYYEEEERQRGNFPDRFSGHQFPNYSSELNVNALLLGDSALYLCASSVVNTDTQYFGPGTRLTVL.

This chain joins TRBV2 and TRBJ1-6; D remains ambiguous. V was trimmed by 3 bases and J by 0 bases, leaving 15 bases between them. CDR3 length: 18 amino acids. Germline V lookup: CDR1 SNHLY, CDR2 FYNNEI. The CDR3, as DNA: TGTGCCAGCAGTGATGACCGACTCGCGAGCTCCTATAATTCACCCCTCCACTTT. It translates to CASSDDRLASSYNSPLHF.

This clonotype came up a few times. This chain joins TRBV12-3 or TRBV12-4 and TRBJ1-2; possible D gene TRBD1, 5 bases. The V gene lost 7 bases and the J gene lost 4 bases, with 16 bases spanning the gap. The CDR3 consists of 14 residues. CDR3 sequence: CASTGHPARYGYTF. Written as DNA, the CDR3 is TGTGCCAGCACCGGACACCCAGCCCGCTATGGCTACACCTTC.

The chain combines TRBV5-1 with TRBJ2-1, with D perhaps matching TRBD1 or TRBD2 (6 bases each). CDR1 is SGHRS, CDR2 YFSETQ, per germline. With 5 bases removed from V and 9 bases from J, the gap between germline ends came to 21 bases. The CDR3 length is 15 residues. DNA of the CDR3: TGCGCCAGCAGGGTGGAGGGGGGTCGGAGCGGTGAGCAGTTCTTC. Protein: CASRVEGGRSGEQFF.